The 12 T cell receptor beta chains in this list originate from one sample, sequenced in a study of T cell repertoires in cytomegalovirus infection. These receptors are not linked to any known antigen. TCRdb passed the reads through MiXCR, listing each CDR3 protein once. The table records 380,000 or so distinct CDR3 sequences, roughly a third of them present only once. The sample here was cultured PBMCs, taken from culture after CMV antigen stimulation. All receptors come from a human donor in good health (CMV status not recorded). Some clones in this sample may be carry-over from other donors' samples.

This chain joins TRBV5-4 and TRBJ2-7; TRBD1 is a possible D gene (6 bases). The CDR3 runs to 16 residues. The germline V gene encodes CDR1 SGHNT and CDR2 YYREEE (reference sequence). V lost 0 bases and J 0 bases, leaving 13 bases between the germline ends. Here the CDR3 reads CASSLGGTTHSYEQYV. CDR3 coding DNA: TGTGCCAGCAGCTTGGGGGGGACAACCCACTCCTACGAGCAGTACGTC.

This clonotype appeared a few times. This chain connects TRBV19 to TRBJ1-6; D not resolved. The CDR3 runs 14 residues. Germline V gene lookup returns CDR1 LNHDA and CDR2 SQIVND (reference sequence). V gave up 6 bases and J gave up 5 bases, with 11 bases separating them. CDR3 sequence (DNA): TGTGCCAGTAGCCATAACGCCGATAATTCACCCCTCCACTTT. Encoded protein: CASSHNADNSPLHF.

This clonotype was picked up many times. The V call is TRBV7-2, the J call TRBJ2-5, with 9 bases lining up with TRBD2. The CDR3 length is 14 residues. Germline trimming cut 1 base from V and 4 bases from J; bases unmatched to any gene: 1. In germline, CDR1 is SGHTA, CDR2 FQGNSA. The CDR3 sequence is CASSLVAGVETQYF. The CDR3 coding sequence is TGTGCCAGCAGCTTAGTAGCGGGAGTAGAGACCCAGTACTTC.

The CDR3 region has the DNA TGCGCCAGCAGCCCCACCGCCAGGGGTAAAGCAGATACGCAGTATTTT. It is translated as CASSPTARGKADTQYF. The chain has TRBV5-1 and TRBJ2-3, with D possibly matching TRBD1 (6 bases). V was pared by 4 bases and J by 4 bases, with 19 bases between. The V gene's germline CDR1 is SGHRS and CDR2 YFSETQ. This CDR3 is built from 16 residues. Combining the CDR3 with reference TRBV5-1 and TRBJ2-3 gives the whole variable domain KAGVTQTPRYLIKTRGQQVTLSCSPISGHRSVSWYQQTPGQGLQFLFEYFSETQRNKGNFPGRFSGRQFSNSRSEMNVSTLELGDSALYLCASSPTARGKADTQYFGPGTRLTVL.

The rearrangement uses TRBV7-2 and TRBJ2-7; D ambiguous. CDR1 and CDR2 (germline): SGHTA, FQGNSA. Trimming pared 3 bases from V and 2 bases from J, leaving 8 bases between. CDR3 size: 13 residues. Here the CDR3 reads CASSFTTTYEQYV. The CDR3 DNA sequence: TGTGCCAGCAGCTTTACTACTACCTACGAGCAGTACGTC.

This chain uses TRBV7-6 with TRBJ2-1, with TRBD1 matching 9 bases. The junction had 3 bases not matched to a gene; V was cut back by 3 bases and J by 3 bases. Germline V CDR1 and CDR2: SGHVS, FNYEAQ. This CDR3 contains 15 residues. The DNA for the CDR3 is TGTGCCAGCAGCTTCACAGGGGGCAGCTACAATGAGCAGTTCTTC. Protein product: CASSFTGGSYNEQFF.

The rearrangement uses TRBV7-2 and TRBJ2-7, with 9 bases aligning to TRBD2. The V gene end was trimmed by 1 base and the J gene end by 4 bases; junction bases not matched to a gene: 11. The CDR3 contains 17 residues. Germline loops: CDR1 SGHTA, CDR2 FQGNSA. CDR3 sequence (DNA): TGTGCCAGCAGCTTAGAGGGGGTAGGACTAGCGAGATACGAGCAGTACTTC. Translation: CASSLEGVGLARYEQYF.

This clonotype was found a few times. This chain's CDR3 is CSVARQVGYGEAFF. As DNA, the CDR3 is TGCAGCGTCGCACGACAGGTCGGGTATGGTGAAGCTTTCTTT. V is TRBV29-1 and J is TRBJ1-1; the D gene is possibly TRBD1 (6 bases). CDR3 length: 14 amino acids. V dropped 6 bases and J dropped 7 bases, with 21 bases sitting between them. Looked up from germline, CDR1 is SQVTM and CDR2 is ANQGSEA. Drawing the rest from reference TRBV29-1 and TRBJ1-1, the complete variable domain is SAVISQKPSRDICQRGTSLTIQCQVDSQVTMMFWYRQQPGQSLTLIATANQGSEATYESGFVIDKFPISRPNLTFSTLTVSNMSPEDSSIYLCSVARQVGYGEAFFGQGTRLTVV.

The chain uses TRBV28 and TRBJ1-2; D is unresolved. From germline, CDR1 is MDHEN and CDR2 SYDVKM. This CDR3 has 15 amino acids. The ends were cut back, 4 bases at V and 0 bases at J, with 12 bases in the middle. CDR3: CASSSLVTANYGYTF. The CDR3, as DNA: TGTGCCAGCAGTTCCTTGGTGACGGCTAACTATGGCTACACCTTC.

The chain carries TRBV7-4 and TRBJ2-7; D might be TRBD1 (6 bases). The CDR3 is 15 residues long. Germline CDR1 is SGHVT and CDR2 is SQSDAQ. The V and J ends lost 1 base and 2 bases respectively, with 12 bases between them. The CDR3 spells CASSLGWGQPYEQYF. The CDR3 DNA follows: TGTGCCAGCAGCTTAGGCTGGGGGCAGCCCTACGAGCAGTACTTC.

This clonotype was counted only a few times. The chain employs TRBV6-5 and TRBJ2-3; the D gene is possibly TRBD2 (6 bases). V was clipped by 4 bases and J by 0 bases, with 8 bases between them. This CDR3 contains 14 residues. Germline CDR1 MNHEY, CDR2 SVGAGI. The chain's CDR3 is CASSWSGSTDTQYF. Here the CDR3 DNA reads TGTGCCAGCAGTTGGAGCGGGAGCACAGATACGCAGTATTTT.

The V gene is TRBV19, the J gene TRBJ2-6, with 11 bases lining up with TRBD1. Per germline, CDR1 LNHDA and CDR2 SQIVND (reference sequence). V dropped 8 bases and J dropped 0; count of bases not matched to a gene: 0. This CDR3 region has 15 residues. The DNA of the CDR3 is TGTGCCAGTGGGACAGGGGGCTCTGGGGCCAACGTCCTGACTTTC. Translating it yields CASGTGGSGANVLTF.